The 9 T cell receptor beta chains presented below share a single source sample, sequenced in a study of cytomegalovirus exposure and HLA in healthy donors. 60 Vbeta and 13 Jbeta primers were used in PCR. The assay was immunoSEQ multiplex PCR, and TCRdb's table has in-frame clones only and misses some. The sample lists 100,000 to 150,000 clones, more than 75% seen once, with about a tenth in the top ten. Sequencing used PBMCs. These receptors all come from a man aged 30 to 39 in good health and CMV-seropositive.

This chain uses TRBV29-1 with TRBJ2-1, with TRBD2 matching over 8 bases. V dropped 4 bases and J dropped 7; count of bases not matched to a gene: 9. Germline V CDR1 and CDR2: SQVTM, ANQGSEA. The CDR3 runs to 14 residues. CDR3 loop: CSVAAGGVGNEQFF. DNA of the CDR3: TGCAGCGTTGCGGCGGGGGGCGTCGGAAATGAGCAGTTCTTC.

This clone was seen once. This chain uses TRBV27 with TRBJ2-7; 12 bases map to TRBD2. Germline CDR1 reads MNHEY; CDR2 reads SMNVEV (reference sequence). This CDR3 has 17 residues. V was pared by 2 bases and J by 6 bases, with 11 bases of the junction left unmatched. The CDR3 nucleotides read TGTGCCAGCAGTTTACTGAACCTAGCGGGAGGGCCTGGCGAGCAGTACTTC. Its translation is CASSLLNLAGGPGEQYF.

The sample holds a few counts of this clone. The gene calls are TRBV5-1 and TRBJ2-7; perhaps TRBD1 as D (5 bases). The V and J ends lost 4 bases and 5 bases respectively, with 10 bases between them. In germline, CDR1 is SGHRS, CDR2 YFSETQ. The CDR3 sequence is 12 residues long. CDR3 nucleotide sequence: TGCGCCAGCAGCCTAGGGGAAAACGAGCAGTACTTC. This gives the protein CASSLGENEQYF.

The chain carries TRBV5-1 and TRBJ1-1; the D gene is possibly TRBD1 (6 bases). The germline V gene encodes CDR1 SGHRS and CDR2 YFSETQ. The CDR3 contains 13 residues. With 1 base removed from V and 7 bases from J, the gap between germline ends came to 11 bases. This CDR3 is CASSLRLGGEAFF. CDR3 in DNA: TGCGCCAGCAGCTTGAGGTTAGGGGGTGAAGCTTTCTTT.

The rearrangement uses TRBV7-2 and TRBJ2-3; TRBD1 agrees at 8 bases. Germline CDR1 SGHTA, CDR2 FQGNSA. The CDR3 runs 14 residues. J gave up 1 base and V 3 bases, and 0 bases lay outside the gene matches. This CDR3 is CASSLTGGTDTQYF. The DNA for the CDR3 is TGTGCCAGCAGCTTGACAGGGGGCACAGATACGCAGTATTTT.

CDR3 protein: CASSQGFQSNQPQHF. The CDR3 nucleotides are TGCGCCAGCAGCCAAGGATTTCAGAGCAATCAGCCCCAGCATTTT. The V and J genes are TRBV4-1 and TRBJ1-5; D not resolved. Germline values: CDR1 MGHRA, CDR2 YSYEKL. CDR3 length: 15 residues. V lost 1 base to trimming and J lost 1 base, with 8 bases between them.

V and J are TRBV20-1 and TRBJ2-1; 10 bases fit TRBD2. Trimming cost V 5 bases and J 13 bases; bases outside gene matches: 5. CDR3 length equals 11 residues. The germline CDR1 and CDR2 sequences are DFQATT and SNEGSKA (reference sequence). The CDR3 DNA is TGCAGTGCTCGTAGCGGGGGGCTCCAGTTCTTC. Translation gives CSARSGGLQFF.

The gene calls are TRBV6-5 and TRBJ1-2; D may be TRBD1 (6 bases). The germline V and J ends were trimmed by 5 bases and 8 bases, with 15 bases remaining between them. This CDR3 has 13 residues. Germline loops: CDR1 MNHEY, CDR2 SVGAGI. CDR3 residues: CASSPTGLGGYTF. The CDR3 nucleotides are TGTGCCAGCAGTCCCACAGGGCTGGGCGGCTACACCTTC.

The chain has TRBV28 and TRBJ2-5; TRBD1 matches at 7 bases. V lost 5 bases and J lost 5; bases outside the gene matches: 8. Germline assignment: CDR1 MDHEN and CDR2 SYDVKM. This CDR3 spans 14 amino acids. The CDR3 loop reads CASSATGAGETQYF. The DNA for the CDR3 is TGTGCCAGCAGTGCAACAGGGGCCGGGGAGACCCAGTACTTC. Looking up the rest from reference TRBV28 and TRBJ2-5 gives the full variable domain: DVKVTQSSRYLVKRTGEKVFLECVQDMDHENMFWYRQDPGLGLRLIYFSYDVKMKEKGDIPEGYSVSREKKERFSLILESASTNQTSMYLCASSATGAGETQYFGPGTRLLVL.